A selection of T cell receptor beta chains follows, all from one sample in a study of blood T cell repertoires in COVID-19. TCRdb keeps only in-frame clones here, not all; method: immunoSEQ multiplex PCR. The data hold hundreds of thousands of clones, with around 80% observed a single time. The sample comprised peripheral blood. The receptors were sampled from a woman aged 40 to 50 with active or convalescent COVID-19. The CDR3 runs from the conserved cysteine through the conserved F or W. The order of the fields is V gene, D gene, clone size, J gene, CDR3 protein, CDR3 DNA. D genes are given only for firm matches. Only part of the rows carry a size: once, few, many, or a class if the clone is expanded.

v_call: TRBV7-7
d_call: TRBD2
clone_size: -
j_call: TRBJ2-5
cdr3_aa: CASSFGTSSQTQYF
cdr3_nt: TGTGCCAGCAGCTTTGGGACTAGTAGCCAGACCCAGTACTTC

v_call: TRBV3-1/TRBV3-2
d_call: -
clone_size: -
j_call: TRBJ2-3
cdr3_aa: CASSQASSGVTTDTQYF
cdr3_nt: TGTGCCAGCAGCCAAGCTTCGTCCGGGGTCACCACAGATACGCAGTATTTT

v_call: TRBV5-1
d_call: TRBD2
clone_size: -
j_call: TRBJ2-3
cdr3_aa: CASSPGTSPPDTQYF
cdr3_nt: TGCGCCAGCAGCCCCGGGACTAGTCCCCCAGATACGCAGTATTTT

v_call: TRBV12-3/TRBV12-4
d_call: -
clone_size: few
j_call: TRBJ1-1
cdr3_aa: CASGRSREAFF
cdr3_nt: TGTGCCAGCGGCCGGAGTCGTGAAGCTTTCTTT

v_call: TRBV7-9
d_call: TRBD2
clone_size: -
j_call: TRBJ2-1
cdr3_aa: CASSSLAGGESEQFF
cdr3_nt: TGTGCCAGCAGCTCACTAGCGGGGGGCGAAAGTGAGCAGTTCTTC

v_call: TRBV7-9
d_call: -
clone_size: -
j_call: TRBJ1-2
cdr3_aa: CASSLAPGGYTF
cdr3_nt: TGTGCCAGCAGCTTAGCGCCGGGGGGCTACACCTTC

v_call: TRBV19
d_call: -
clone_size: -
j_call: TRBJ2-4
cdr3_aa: CASTPRSYSHEKNIQYF
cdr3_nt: TGTGCCAGTACCCCCCGGTCGTACAGTCATGAAAAAAACATTCAGTACTTC

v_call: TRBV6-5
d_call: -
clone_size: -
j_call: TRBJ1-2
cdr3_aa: CASHRGYGYTF
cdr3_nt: TGTGCCAGCCATCGGGGTTATGGCTACACCTTC

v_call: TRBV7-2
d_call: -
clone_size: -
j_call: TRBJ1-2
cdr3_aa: CASSLNWGEDGYTF
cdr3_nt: TGTGCCAGCAGCTTAAATTGGGGGGAAGATGGCTACACCTTC

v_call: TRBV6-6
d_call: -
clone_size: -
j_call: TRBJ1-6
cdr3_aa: CASSYRDIGPLHF
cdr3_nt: TGTGCCAGCAGTTATAGGGACATAGGACCCCTCCACTTT

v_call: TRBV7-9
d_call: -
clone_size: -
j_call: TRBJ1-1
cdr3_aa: CASSLEAYIMNTEAFF
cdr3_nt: TGTGCCAGCAGCCTAGAAGCCTATATCATGAACACTGAAGCTTTCTTT

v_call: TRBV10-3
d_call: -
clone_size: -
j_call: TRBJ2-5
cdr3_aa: CAISGSNGQETQYF
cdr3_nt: TGTGCCATCAGTGGATCGAACGGCCAAGAGACCCAGTACTTC

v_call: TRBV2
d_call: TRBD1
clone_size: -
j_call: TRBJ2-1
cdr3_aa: CASSDGTGYNEQFF
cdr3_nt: TGTGCCAGCAGTGACGGGACAGGGTACAATGAGCAGTTCTTC

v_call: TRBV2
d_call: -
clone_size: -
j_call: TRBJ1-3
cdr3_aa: CASQQGGNTIYF
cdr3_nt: TGTGCCAGCCAACAGGGAGGAAACACCATATATTTT

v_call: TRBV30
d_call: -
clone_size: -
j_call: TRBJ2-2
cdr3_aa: CAWSVLGGELFF
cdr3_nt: TGTGCCTGGAGTGTACTAGGCGGGGAGCTGTTTTTT

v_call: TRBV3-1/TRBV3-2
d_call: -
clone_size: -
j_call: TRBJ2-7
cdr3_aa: CASSSRGKSYYEQYF
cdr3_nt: TGTGCCAGCAGCAGTCGGGGGAAATCTTACTACGAGCAGTACTTC

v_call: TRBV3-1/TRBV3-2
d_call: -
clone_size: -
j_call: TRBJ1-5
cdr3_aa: CASSQDINQPQHF
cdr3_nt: TGTGCCAGCAGCCAAGACATCAATCAGCCCCAGCATTTT

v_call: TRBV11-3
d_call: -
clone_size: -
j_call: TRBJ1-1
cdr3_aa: CASSSEGDTEAFF
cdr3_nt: TGTGCCAGCAGCTCCGAGGGGGACACTGAAGCTTTCTTT

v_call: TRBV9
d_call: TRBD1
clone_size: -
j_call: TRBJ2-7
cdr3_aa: CASSVGTGFGYEQYF
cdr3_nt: TGTGCCAGCAGCGTAGGGACAGGTTTCGGCTACGAGCAGTACTTC

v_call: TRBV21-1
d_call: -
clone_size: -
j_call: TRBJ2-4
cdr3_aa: CASSKNRGSAKNIQYF
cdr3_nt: TGTGCCAGCAGCAAAAACCGGGGTTCGGCCAAAAACATTCAGTACTTC

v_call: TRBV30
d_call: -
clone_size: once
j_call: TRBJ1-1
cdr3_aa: CAWSVSRAEAFF
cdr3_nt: TGTGCCTGGAGTGTCTCGCGGGCAGAGGCTTTCTTT

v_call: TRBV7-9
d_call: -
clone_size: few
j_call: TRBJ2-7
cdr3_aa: CASSLRLDYEQYF
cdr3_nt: TGTGCCAGCAGCTTAAGACTAGACTACGAGCAGTACTTC